These 12 T cell receptor beta chains originate from one sample sequenced in a study of T cells in Graves' hyperthyroidism and ophthalmopathy. Amplified regions were TCR beta CDR3 sequences from RNA transcripts. HTBI primers were employed in a first-round RT-PCR of the TCR CDR3. MiXCR, applied by TCRdb to the multiplex PCR reads, yields one record per CDR3 protein. The sample holds 700,000 or so distinct CDR3 sequences; roughly 15% are singletons and the top ten take about an eighth. The specimen sequenced was blood. Source of these receptors: a woman between 45 and 65 years old with Graves' ophthalmopathy.

This clonotype occurred many times. The CDR3 is CASSEGRTPSFGAFF. As DNA, the CDR3 is TGTGCCAGCAGTGAGGGTCGGACGCCCTCGTTCGGGGCTTTCTTT. The chain joins TRBV2 to TRBJ1-1; D is unresolved. The CDR3 runs 15 residues. V lost 3 bases to trimming and J lost 11 bases, with 22 bases between them. Germline CDR1 SNHLY, CDR2 FYNNEI.

This clonotype was seen at least ten times. This chain uses TRBV28 with TRBJ1-1, with TRBD1 identical over 7 bases. The ends lost 7 bases at V and 11 bases at J; junction bases unmatched: 13. This CDR3 has 13 amino acids. CDR1 and CDR2 (germline): MDHEN, SYDVKM. CDR3 sequence: CASTPLRTGVAFF. The CDR3, as DNA: TGTGCCAGCACCCCCCTTCGGACAGGAGTTGCTTTCTTT.

As concerns this clonotype: A single base separates this from a much larger clone, so it may be a read error. V and J are TRBV6-2 or TRBV6-3 and TRBJ2-7; D might be TRBD2 (5 bases). In germline, CDR1 is MNHEY, CDR2 SVGEGT. The V end was cut by 0 bases, the J end by 2 bases, with 8 bases between. The CDR3 consists of 14 residues. CDR3 sequence reads: CASSYSRVPYEQYF. The CDR3 DNA is TGTGCCAGCAGTTACTCGAGGGTGCCCTACGAGCAGTACTTC.

This clonotype was counted many times. The rearrangement joins TRBV6-1 to TRBJ2-1; 8 bases match TRBD1. J lost 8 bases, V lost 5 bases, and 8 bases had no gene match. Germline loops: CDR1 MNHNS, CDR2 SASEGT. This CDR3 is 14 amino acids long. The CDR3: CASSTPGQVYEQFF. The CDR3 DNA reads TGTGCCAGCAGTACGCCGGGACAGGTCTATGAGCAGTTCTTC.

A few counts support this clonotype. The chain's CDR3 is CSVHVSVGAGEQYF. The CDR3 DNA reads TGCAGCGTCCACGTATCGGTCGGAGCCGGCGAGCAGTACTTC. V gene TRBV29-1 combines with J gene TRBJ2-7; unclear D gene. This CDR3 is 14 amino acids long. Germline V CDR1 and CDR2: SQVTM, ANQGSEA. Trimming cost V 6 bases and J 6 bases, with 21 bases left between them.

The chain recombines TRBV7-2 with TRBJ2-3; no firm D call. V dropped 6 bases and J dropped 0 bases, with 10 bases sitting between them. The CDR3 contains 14 residues. CDR1 is SGHTA, CDR2 FQGNSA, per germline. The CDR3 DNA reads TGTGCCAGCAGTCAAGAGGCTAGCACAGATACGCAGTATTTT. It translates to CASSQEASTDTQYF.

This clonotype was seen more than once but under ten times. The chain uses TRBV20-1 and TRBJ1-4; 10 nucleotides match TRBD1. This CDR3 has 14 amino acids. Per germline, CDR1 DFQATT and CDR2 SNEGSKA (reference sequence). V trimming: 1 base; J trimming: 8 bases; junction bases outside the gene matches: 4. CDR3 sequence: CSARGDRGGEKLFF. In nucleotides, the CDR3 is TGCAGTGCTAGAGGGGACAGGGGAGGGGAAAAACTGTTTTTT.

This clonotype was detected only a few times. This chain connects TRBV4-1 to TRBJ1-5; a weak D match, TRBD1 (5 bases). The CDR3 runs to 15 residues. V lost 3 bases to trimming and J lost 4 bases, with 13 bases between them. The germline V gene encodes CDR1 MGHRA and CDR2 YSYEKL. The CDR3 spells CASSQGPQVNQPQHF. The CDR3 DNA sequence: TGCGCCAGCAGCCAGGGGCCTCAAGTTAATCAGCCCCAGCATTTT.

Concerning this clonotype itself: A much larger clonotype is one base distant, so this may be a read error. This sequence joins TRBV7-9 and TRBJ2-1; TRBD2 agrees at 10 bases. Germline assignment: CDR1 SEHNR and CDR2 FQNEAQ (reference sequence). The junction had 3 bases not matched to a gene; V was cut back by 2 bases and J by 5 bases. CDR3 size: 15 residues. Here the CDR3 DNA reads TGTGCCAGCAGCTTAAGCGGGAGGGTCCACAATGAGCAGTTCTTC. Translating gives CASSLSGRVHNEQFF.

This clonotype has ten or more counts. This chain uses TRBV5-1 with TRBJ2-1; possibly TRBD1 for D (6 bases). This CDR3 is built from 13 residues. Deletions cut 6 bases from V and 8 bases from J, with 15 bases between. The germline V gene has CDR1 SGHRS and CDR2 YFSETQ. The CDR3 protein is CASNLQGVDEQFF. DNA for the CDR3: TGCGCCAGCAACTTACAGGGCGTGGATGAGCAGTTCTTC.

This clonotype was found a few times. The chain has TRBV7-3 and TRBJ2-1; 9 bases fit TRBD2. The CDR3 consists of 16 residues. The trim removed 2 bases at V and 2 bases at J, leaving 4 bases unmatched. Germline values: CDR1 SGHTA, CDR2 FQGTGA. The CDR3 sequence: CASSLLAGNAYNEQFF. The CDR3 DNA reads as TGTGCCAGCAGCTTACTAGCGGGAAATGCCTACAATGAGCAGTTCTTC.

In its sample, this clonotype was seen many times. This chain uses TRBV12-5 with TRBJ2-7; TRBD2 aligns across 10 bases. The ends lost 4 bases at V and 2 bases at J; junction bases unmatched: 2. The germline gives CDR1 LGHNT, CDR2 FRNRAP. The CDR3 has 14 amino acids. CDR3 residues: CASGSGTSAYEQYF. Here the CDR3 DNA reads TGTGCTAGTGGTTCCGGGACTAGCGCCTACGAGCAGTACTTC.